What follows are 15 T cell receptor beta chains derived from one specimen sequenced in a study of blood T cell repertoires in COVID-19. Profiling relied on immunoSEQ multiplex PCR, and the TCRdb table lists in-frame clones only, not all of them. This table has 15,000 or so clones, around 88% appearing once. The source material was peripheral blood. The receptors stem from a human donor in a cohort sampled during active COVID-19.

V is TRBV3-1 (or the pseudogene TRBV3-2) and J is TRBJ1-2; weak D call: TRBD1 (6 bases). The CDR3 extends over 14 amino acids. CDR1 is LGHDT and CDR2 is YNNKEL in the germline V gene (reference sequence). V was clipped by 4 bases and J by 6 bases, with 15 bases between them. CDR3 region: CASSPTGLSDGYTF. The CDR3 nucleotides are TGTGCCAGCAGCCCGACAGGCTTAAGCGATGGCTACACCTTC.

This clone was counted between two and nine times. This sequence joins TRBV11-3 and TRBJ2-7; perhaps TRBD1 as D (5 bases). Trimming cost V 3 bases and J 2 bases, with 11 bases left between them. The CDR3 runs to 14 residues. Germline V gives CDR1 SGHNT, CDR2 YENEEA. The CDR3 spells CASSLEWGTYEQYF. CDR3 coding DNA: TGTGCCAGCAGCTTGGAATGGGGCACCTACGAGCAGTACTTC.

This clone was seen once. This sequence joins TRBV28 and TRBJ2-7; 10 bases are shared with TRBD2. V trimming: 3 bases; J trimming: 2 bases; junction bases outside the gene matches: 4. CDR3 length equals 15 residues. Per the germline V gene, CDR1 is MDHEN and CDR2 is SYDVKM. The CDR3 here is CASSFLAGETYEQYF. CDR3 DNA sequence: TGTGCCAGCAGTTTTCTAGCGGGAGAAACCTACGAGCAGTACTTC.

This sequence joins TRBV11-3 and TRBJ2-7; a possible D gene is TRBD2 (6 bases). The CDR3 covers 17 residues. Germline loops: CDR1 SGHNT, CDR2 YENEEA. The ends were cut back, 0 bases at V and 1 base at J, with 16 bases in the middle. In DNA form, the CDR3 reads TGTGCCAGCAGCTTAGAGAAATGGGGACTTAATTCCTACGAGCAGTACTTC. Translating gives CASSLEKWGLNSYEQYF.

The V call is TRBV4-2, the J call TRBJ2-3, with 11 bases lining up with TRBD2. CDR1 is LGHNA and CDR2 is YNFKEQ in the germline V gene. CDR3 length equals 15 residues. V gave up 3 bases and J gave up 4 bases; unmatched junction bases: 3. CDR3 in DNA: TGTGCCAGCAGCCAGATAGCGGGGGGGCCAGATACGCAGTATTTT. Protein: CASSQIAGGPDTQYF.

The chain joins TRBV29-1 to TRBJ1-6; D is perhaps TRBD1 (5 bases). V was pared by 6 bases and J by 7 bases, with 13 bases between. From germline, CDR1 is SQVTM and CDR2 ANQGSEA. The CDR3 runs 13 residues. CDR3 loop: CSVATDPNSPLHF. CDR3 in DNA: TGCAGCGTAGCGACAGATCCCAATTCACCCCTCCACTTT.

The J gene is TRBJ2-1, the V gene TRBV2; D unclear. V was pared by 6 bases and J by 3 bases, with 3 bases between. Germline assignment: CDR1 SNHLY and CDR2 FYNNEI. This CDR3 spans 11 amino acids. The CDR3 DNA is TGTGCCAGCAGGAGCTACAATGAGCAGTTCTTC. Protein product: CASRSYNEQFF.

The V and J genes are TRBV27 and TRBJ1-2; TRBD1 is a possible D gene (6 bases). Germline CDR1 and CDR2: MNHEY and SMNVEV (reference sequence). The CDR3 spans 13 residues. Trimming shortened V by 3 bases and J by 6 bases, and 11 bases separated the two germline ends. The CDR3 DNA sequence: TGTGCCAGCAGTTTTAGGCAGGGGAATGGCTACACCTTC. Amino acids: CASSFRQGNGYTF.

The chain employs TRBV19 and TRBJ2-3, with TRBD2 identical over 10 bases. Germline assignment: CDR1 LNHDA and CDR2 SQIVND (reference sequence). Trimming cost V 4 bases and J 4 bases; bases outside gene matches: 5. The CDR3 runs to 15 residues. The chain's CDR3 is CASSSSGRFPDTQYF. DNA of the CDR3: TGTGCCAGTAGTAGTAGCGGGAGGTTTCCAGATACGCAGTATTTT.

V and J are TRBV6-2 or TRBV6-3 and TRBJ2-2, with 7 bases that match TRBD1. The CDR3 runs 15 residues. V lost 5 bases and J lost 4; bases outside the gene matches: 7. CDR1 and CDR2 from the germline V gene are MNHEY and SVGEGT. The CDR3 loop reads CASSLTGDTTGELFF. For the CDR3, the DNA is TGTGCCAGCAGTCTTACAGGGGACACCACCGGGGAGCTGTTTTTT.

The chain combines TRBV19 with TRBJ2-3, with a weak D call TRBD2 (6 bases). The germline V and J ends were trimmed by 7 bases and 5 bases, with 19 bases remaining between them. The CDR3 contains 15 residues. Germline-derived CDR1 and CDR2 are LNHDA and SQIVND (reference sequence). The CDR3 here is CASKGGKGWRDTQYF. As DNA, the CDR3 is TGTGCCAGTAAGGGCGGGAAGGGATGGAGAGATACGCAGTATTTT.

The chain combines TRBV29-1 with TRBJ2-2, with TRBD1 identical over 7 bases. Germline CDR1 reads SQVTM; CDR2 reads ANQGSEA. CDR3 size: 14 residues. V trimming: 1 base; J trimming: 1 base; junction bases outside the gene matches: 0. This CDR3 reads CSVEGDRNTGELFF. CDR3 bases: TGCAGCGTTGAAGGGGACAGGAACACCGGGGAGCTGTTTTTT.

V usage is TRBV7-3 and J usage is TRBJ2-1; weak D call: TRBD2 (6 bases). Germline loops: CDR1 SGHTA, CDR2 FQGTGA. The CDR3 loop spans 18 amino acids. Trimming took 1 base from V and 5 from J, leaving 21 bases between them. The CDR3 loop is CASSLRVPGGGINNEQFF. In DNA, the CDR3 is TGTGCCAGCAGCTTAAGGGTCCCGGGCGGCGGGATAAACAATGAGCAGTTCTTC. Complete variable domain (other parts from reference TRBV7-3 and TRBJ2-1): GAGVSQTPSNKVTEKGKYVELRCDPISGHTALYWYRQSLGQGPEFLIYFQGTGAADDSGLPNDRFFAVRPEGSVSTLKIQRTERGDSAVYLCASSLRVPGGGINNEQFFGPGTRLTVL.

The chain employs TRBV25-1 and TRBJ2-2, with a tentative D call TRBD1 (5 bases). CDR1 and CDR2 (germline): MGHDK, SYGVNS. This CDR3 comprises 14 residues. Trimming cost V 6 bases and J 6 bases, with 14 bases left between them. CDR3 in DNA: TGTGCCAGCAGAACAGGTAAAAGCGCCGGGGAGCTGTTTTTT. As protein: CASRTGKSAGELFF.

V is TRBV7-9 and J is TRBJ1-6; a weak D match, TRBD1 (5 bases). Germline CDR1 SEHNR, CDR2 FQNEAQ (reference sequence). CDR3 length: 13 residues. Deletions cut 5 bases from V and 10 bases from J, with 12 bases between. For the CDR3, the DNA is TGTGCCAGCAGCCCCGGGACTTTATCACCCCTCCACTTT. This translates into CASSPGTLSPLHF.